This TCR beta chain was recovered during a study of CD8+CD57+ T cells in acquired aplastic anemia. Study context: An average of 3.2 ug of DNA was obtained from sorted CD4+ and CD8+ cells.

Genomic DNA provided the template from which TCR beta VDJ and CDR3 profiles were obtained. TCRdb itself ran the reads through MiXCR, one entry per CDR3 protein. The data hold around 200,000 distinct CDR3 sequences, with approximately 51% observed a single time. All patients picked for sequencing had shown, by flow cytometry, an expansion of CD8+CD57+ cells. The CDR3 totals 17 residues. Germline V CDR1 and CDR2: DFQATT, SNEGSKA (reference sequence). The trim removed 0 bases at V and 4 bases at J, leaving 11 bases unmatched. Points from the study as a whole: Twenty-nine shared CD8+ CDR3s appeared highly expressed within patients' immunodominant clones.

This clonotype was observed a single time. Its target is unknown. This TCR was sampled from a human donor with aplastic anemia. The V call is TRBV20-1, the J call TRBJ2-2, with 7 bases lining up with TRBD2. The source material was sorted CD4+, CD8+, or CD8+CD57+ T cells (not recorded which) from PBMCs. The CDR3 nucleotides read TGCAGTGCTAGAGATGATCGCGGGAGTCGGTTCACCGGGGAGCTGTTTTTT. Its translation is CSARDDRGSRFTGELFF.